The 7 T cell receptor beta chains below come from one sample, sequenced in a study of T cell responses to AZD1222 COVID-19 vaccine. Produced via immunoSEQ multiplex PCR; TCRdb's table is partial and in-frame only. The sample has some 160,000 clones; 85% to 95% are singletons. This specimen consisted of peripheral blood, obtained on day 0 of AZD1222 vaccination. The receptor set was obtained from an adult in good health.

The CDR3 nucleotides read TGTGCCAGTAGAACAAAACCTCCAGTAGGGCACTATGGCTACACCTTC. Translating gives CASRTKPPVGHYGYTF. The gene calls are TRBV19 and TRBJ1-2; D is unresolved. V gave up 6 bases and J gave up 3 bases, with 20 bases separating them. The CDR3 is 16 residues long. CDR1 and CDR2 from the germline V gene are LNHDA and SQIVND (reference sequence). The complete variable domain, with remaining parts taken from reference TRBV19 and TRBJ1-2, reads DGGITQSPKYLFRKEGQNVTLSCEQNLNHDAMYWYRQDPGQGLRLIYYSQIVNDFQKGDIAEGYSVSREKKESFPLTVTSAQKNPTAFYLCASRTKPPVGHYGYTFGSGTRLTVV.

CDR3 nucleotides: TGTGCCAGTAGTACTAACCGGGGCGACGAGCAGTACTTC. Its protein is CASSTNRGDEQYF. The chain couples TRBV19 to TRBJ2-7; D assignment may be TRBD1 or TRBD2 (5 bases each). The V end was cut by 4 bases, the J end by 5 bases, with 12 bases between. The CDR3 runs 13 residues. In germline, CDR1 is LNHDA, CDR2 SQIVND (reference sequence).

The chain combines TRBV4-2 with TRBJ2-1, with TRBD2 identical over 7 bases. The CDR3 covers 16 residues. The V gene's germline CDR1 is LGHNA and CDR2 YNFKEQ. V shed 0 bases, J shed 7 bases, and the junction held 9 bases outside the gene matches. DNA for the CDR3: TGTGCCAGCAGCCAAGATGGCAGCGGGGTCTCAAATGAGCAGTTCTTC. Protein sequence: CASSQDGSGVSNEQFF.

V is TRBV4-2 and J is TRBJ2-1, with D possibly TRBD1 on 5 matching bases. Germline values: CDR1 LGHNA, CDR2 YNFKEQ. Between the trimmed V and J ends, which lost 1 base and 2 bases, there was a span of 9 bases. The CDR3 totals 15 residues. CDR3 nucleotides: TGTGCCAGCAGCCAAGGAACAGGACCCTACAATGAGCAGTTCTTC. Protein product: CASSQGTGPYNEQFF.

This chain connects TRBV5-1 to TRBJ1-2; possible D gene TRBD1, 6 bases. The CDR3 totals 15 residues. V dropped 4 bases and J dropped 4 bases, with 17 bases sitting between them. Per the germline V gene, CDR1 is SGHRS and CDR2 is YFSETQ. The CDR3 region is CASSRDQARGYGYTF. The CDR3 DNA follows: TGCGCCAGCAGCAGGGACCAAGCCAGGGGCTATGGCTACACCTTC.

This clone was picked up one time. This chain joins TRBV29-1 and TRBJ1-2, with TRBD1 matching 7 bases. V lost 6 bases and J lost 6; bases outside the gene matches: 16. Germline CDR1 reads SQVTM; CDR2 reads ANQGSEA. This CDR3 spans 15 amino acids. In nucleotides, the CDR3 is TGCAGCGTCCGACCCTCCGGGACAGCCGGACATGGCTACACCTTC. This encodes CSVRPSGTAGHGYTF.

In the case of this clone: Different DNA sequences within this sample yield the same CDR3. This CDR3 reads CASSYSGRVSYEQYF. In nucleotides, the CDR3 is TGTGCCAGCAGTTACTCAGGGAGGGTATCCTACGAGCAGTACTTC. The V gene is TRBV6-5, the J gene TRBJ2-7; 7 positions match TRBD2. The V segment lost 0 bases and the J segment 1 base; nucleotides outside the gene matches: 3. Germline loops: CDR1 MNHEY, CDR2 SVGAGI. This CDR3 has 15 residues.